The present TCR beta chain was sequenced within a study of blood T cell repertoires in COVID-19. This table comes from immunoSEQ multiplex PCR, and its TCRdb copy is limited to in-frame clones, with some not included. The data show about 120,000 clones, 75% to 90% seen once. The sequenced material came from peripheral blood. The sequence came from an older woman with acute or convalescent COVID-19.

The CDR3, as DNA: TGTGCCTGGAGTGTACAGGTCACCGGGGAGCTGTTTTTT. Translation: CAWSVQVTGELFF. The gene calls are TRBV30 and TRBJ2-2; D is possibly TRBD1 (5 bases). CDR1 is GTSNPN and CDR2 is SVGIG in the germline V gene (reference sequence). Between the trimmed V and J ends, which lost 0 bases and 4 bases, there was a span of 6 bases. The CDR3 runs to 13 residues.